This passage covers 4 T cell receptor beta chains from one sample sequenced in a study of cytomegalovirus exposure and HLA in healthy donors. The PCR employed 60 Vbeta primers together with 13 Jbeta primers. TCRdb keeps only in-frame clones here, not all; method: immunoSEQ multiplex PCR. This sample contains about 120,000 clones. Sequencing was done on a sample of PBMCs. Receptors originate from a young man in good health and CMV-seronegative.

The CDR3 region has the DNA TGTGCCAGCAGTCTGTCTAGCGGGGGGTACAATGAGCAGTTCTTC. It is translated as CASSLSSGGYNEQFF. The gene calls are TRBV5-4 and TRBJ2-1, with 11 bases lining up with TRBD2. The germline V gene has CDR1 SGHNT and CDR2 YYREEE (reference sequence). This CDR3 has 15 amino acids. With V trimmed by 5 bases and J by 4 bases, 5 bases remained unmatched.

The chain joins TRBV6-6 to TRBJ2-7; D is uncertain. The CDR3 has 11 amino acids. V shed 7 bases and J shed 2 bases, with 6 bases lying between them. Per germline, CDR1 MNHNY and CDR2 SVGAGI (reference sequence). CDR3 sequence: CASTSAYEQYF. For the CDR3, the DNA is TGTGCCAGCACTTCAGCCTACGAGCAGTACTTC.

CDR3 coding DNA: TGTGCCAGCAGCTCGACTGGCGGGGGCAACAATGAGCAGTTCTTC. Its protein product is CASSSTGGGNNEQFF. J is TRBJ2-1 and V is TRBV5-5, with D possibly TRBD2 on 7 matching bases. Germline V gene sequence: CDR1 SGHKS, CDR2 YYEKEE (reference sequence). The germline V and J ends were trimmed by 3 bases and 5 bases, with 15 bases remaining between them. This CDR3 contains 15 residues.

This chain connects TRBV7-9 to TRBJ1-3; unclear D gene. CDR3 length: 13 amino acids. From germline, CDR1 is SEHNR and CDR2 FQNEAQ (reference sequence). V shed 5 bases and J shed 3 bases, with 8 bases lying between them. The CDR3 is CASSRRYGNTIYF. For the CDR3, the DNA is TGTGCCAGCAGCCGGAGGTATGGAAACACCATATATTTT.